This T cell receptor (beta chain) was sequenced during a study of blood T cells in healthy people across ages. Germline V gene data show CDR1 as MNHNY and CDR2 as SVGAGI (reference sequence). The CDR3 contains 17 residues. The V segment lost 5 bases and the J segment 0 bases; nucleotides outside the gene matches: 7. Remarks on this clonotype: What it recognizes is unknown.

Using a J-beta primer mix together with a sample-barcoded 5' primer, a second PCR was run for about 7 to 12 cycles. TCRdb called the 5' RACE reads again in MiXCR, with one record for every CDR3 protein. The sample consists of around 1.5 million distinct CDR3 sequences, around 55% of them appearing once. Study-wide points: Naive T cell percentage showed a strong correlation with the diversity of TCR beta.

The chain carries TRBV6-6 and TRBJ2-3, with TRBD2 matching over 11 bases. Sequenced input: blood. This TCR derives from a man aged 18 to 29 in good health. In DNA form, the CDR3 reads TGTGCCAGCAGTCAGTCTAGCGGGAGGACTAGCACAGATACGCAGTATTTT. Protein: CASSQSSGRTSTDTQYF.